This TCR beta chain was recovered during a study of blood T cell repertoires in COVID-19. About the research overall: The analysed material was cDNA or gDNA that came from T cells, B-cell-depleted T cells, or PBMCs.

The V gene end was trimmed by 5 bases and the J gene end by 6 bases; junction bases not matched to a gene: 11. Per germline, CDR1 SGHTA and CDR2 FQGNSA. The CDR3 covers 16 residues. Authors' data handling: Estimated nucleated cell counts came from reference gene primer amplification. Here immunoSEQ multiplex PCR was the method, and the copy in TCRdb shows in-frame clones only, minus some. V and J calls and clone size are those listed in that table; D and trimming were worked out from the DNA. The table records around 310,000 clones, nearly 90% of them present only once. This clone has just one count. The sample taken for sequencing was peripheral blood. This chain uses TRBV7-2 with TRBJ1-5; TRBD1 matches at 9 bases. The TCR sequence derives from a woman aged 40 to 50 with COVID-19, enrolled during active disease. The CDR3 here is CASSQTGGASFQPQHF. CDR3 DNA: TGTGCCAGCAGCCAAACAGGGGGCGCATCCTTTCAGCCCCAGCATTTT.